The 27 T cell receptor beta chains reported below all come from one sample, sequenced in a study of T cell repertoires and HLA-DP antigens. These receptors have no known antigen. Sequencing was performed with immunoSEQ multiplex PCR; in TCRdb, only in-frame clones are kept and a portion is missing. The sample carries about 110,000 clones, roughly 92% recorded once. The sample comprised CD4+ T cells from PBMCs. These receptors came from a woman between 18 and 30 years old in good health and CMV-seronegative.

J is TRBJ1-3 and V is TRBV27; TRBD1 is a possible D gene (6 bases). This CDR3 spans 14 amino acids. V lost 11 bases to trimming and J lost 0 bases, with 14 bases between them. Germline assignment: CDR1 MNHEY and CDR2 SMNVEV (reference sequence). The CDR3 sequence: CASHPGDSGNTIYF. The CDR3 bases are TGTGCCTCTCACCCAGGGGACTCTGGAAACACCATATATTTT.

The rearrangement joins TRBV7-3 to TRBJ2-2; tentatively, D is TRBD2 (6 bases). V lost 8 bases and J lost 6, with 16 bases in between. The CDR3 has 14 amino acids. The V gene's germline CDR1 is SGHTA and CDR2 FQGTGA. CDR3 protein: CASRGSAVAGELFF. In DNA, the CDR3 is TGTGCCAGCCGGGGGTCGGCAGTGGCCGGGGAGCTGTTTTTT. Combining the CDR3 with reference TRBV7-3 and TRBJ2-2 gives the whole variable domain GAGVSQTPSNKVTEKGKYVELRCDPISGHTALYWYRQSLGQGPEFLIYFQGTGAADDSGLPNDRFFAVRPEGSVSTLKIQRTERGDSAVYLCASRGSAVAGELFFGEGSRLTVL.

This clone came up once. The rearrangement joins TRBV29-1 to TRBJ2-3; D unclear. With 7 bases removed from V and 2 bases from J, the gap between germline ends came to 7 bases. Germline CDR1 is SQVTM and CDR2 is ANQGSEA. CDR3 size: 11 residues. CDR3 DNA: TGCAGCGCAGGTCTCACAGATACGCAGTATTTT. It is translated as CSAGLTDTQYF.

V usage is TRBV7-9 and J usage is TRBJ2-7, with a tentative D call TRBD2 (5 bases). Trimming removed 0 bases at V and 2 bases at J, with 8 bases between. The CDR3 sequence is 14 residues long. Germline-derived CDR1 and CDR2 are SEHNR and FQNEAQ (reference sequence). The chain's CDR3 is CASSLAAGPYEQYF. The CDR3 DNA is TGTGCCAGCAGCTTAGCCGCGGGTCCCTACGAGCAGTACTTC. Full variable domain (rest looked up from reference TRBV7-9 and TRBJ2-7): DTGVSQNPRHKITKRGQNVTFRCDPISEHNRLYWYRQTLGQGPEFLTYFQNEAQLEKSRLLSDRFSAERPKGSFSTLEIQRTEQGDSAMYLCASSLAAGPYEQYFGPGTRLTVT.

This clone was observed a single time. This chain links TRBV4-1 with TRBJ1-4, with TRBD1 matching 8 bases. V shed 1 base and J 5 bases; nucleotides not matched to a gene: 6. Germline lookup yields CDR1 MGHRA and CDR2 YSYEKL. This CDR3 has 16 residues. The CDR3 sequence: CASSQAGQGANEKLFF. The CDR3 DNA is TGCGCCAGCAGCCAAGCTGGGCAGGGGGCGAATGAAAAACTGTTTTTT.

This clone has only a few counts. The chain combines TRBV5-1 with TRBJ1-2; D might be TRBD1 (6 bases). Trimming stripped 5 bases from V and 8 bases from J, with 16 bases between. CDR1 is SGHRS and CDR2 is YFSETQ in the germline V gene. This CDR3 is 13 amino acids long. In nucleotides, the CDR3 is TGCGCCAGCAGTCCTCGGGGGGCTGAGGGCTACACCTTC. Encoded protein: CASSPRGAEGYTF. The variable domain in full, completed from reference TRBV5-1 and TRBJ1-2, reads KAGVTQTPRYLIKTRGQQVTLSCSPISGHRSVSWYQQTPGQGLQFLFEYFSETQRNKGNFPGRFSGRQFSNSRSEMNVSTLELGDSALYLCASSPRGAEGYTFGSGTRLTVV.

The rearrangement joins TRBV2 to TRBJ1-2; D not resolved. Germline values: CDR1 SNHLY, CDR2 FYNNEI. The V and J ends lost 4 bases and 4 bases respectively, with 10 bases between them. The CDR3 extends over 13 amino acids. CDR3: CASSGSSVYGYTF. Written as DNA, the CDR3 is TGTGCCAGCAGTGGGTCGTCGGTCTATGGCTACACCTTC.

The CDR3 DNA reads as TGTGCCAGTAGTACCGGTGGCCCGGGACTAGGACACGATACGCAGTATTTT. Its protein is CASSTGGPGLGHDTQYF. J is TRBJ2-3 and V is TRBV19, with 8 bases aligning to TRBD2. The CDR3 loop spans 17 amino acids. The trim removed 4 bases at V and 6 bases at J, leaving 15 bases unmatched. CDR1 LNHDA and CDR2 SQIVND come from the germline V gene (reference sequence).

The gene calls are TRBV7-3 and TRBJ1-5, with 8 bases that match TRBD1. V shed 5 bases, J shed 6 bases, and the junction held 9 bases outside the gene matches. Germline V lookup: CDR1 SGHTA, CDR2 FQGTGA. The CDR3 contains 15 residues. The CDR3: CASSTGGQGSQPQHF. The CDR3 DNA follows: TGTGCCAGCAGCACTGGAGGACAGGGAAGTCAGCCCCAGCATTTT.

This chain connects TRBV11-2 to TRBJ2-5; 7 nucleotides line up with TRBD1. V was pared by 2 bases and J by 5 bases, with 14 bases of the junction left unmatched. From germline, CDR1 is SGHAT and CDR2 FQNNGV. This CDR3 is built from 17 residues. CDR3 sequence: CASSLRKGQSLRETQYF. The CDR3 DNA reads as TGTGCCAGCAGCTTAAGGAAGGGACAGTCCCTCCGGGAGACCCAGTACTTC.

The CDR3 region is CASSLDRQTNEQFF. The CDR3 DNA reads TGTGCCAGCAGCCTCGACAGACAGACTAATGAGCAGTTCTTC. The V gene is TRBV7-2, the J gene TRBJ2-1; D is perhaps TRBD1 (5 bases). V dropped 5 bases and J dropped 7 bases, with 15 bases sitting between them. The CDR3 has 14 residues. Germline loops: CDR1 SGHTA, CDR2 FQGNSA.

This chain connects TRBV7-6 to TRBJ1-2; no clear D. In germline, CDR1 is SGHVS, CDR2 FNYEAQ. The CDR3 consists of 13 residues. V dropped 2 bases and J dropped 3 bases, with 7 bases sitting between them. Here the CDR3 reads CASSLNEDYGYTF. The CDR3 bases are TGTGCCAGCAGCTTAAATGAAGACTATGGCTACACCTTC.

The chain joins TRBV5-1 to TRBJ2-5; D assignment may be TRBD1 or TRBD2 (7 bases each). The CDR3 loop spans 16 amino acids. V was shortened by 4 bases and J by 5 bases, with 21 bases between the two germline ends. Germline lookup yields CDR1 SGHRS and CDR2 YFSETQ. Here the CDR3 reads CASSPGGQVRGETQYF. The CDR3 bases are TGCGCCAGCAGCCCGGGAGGACAGGTCAGAGGGGAGACCCAGTACTTC.

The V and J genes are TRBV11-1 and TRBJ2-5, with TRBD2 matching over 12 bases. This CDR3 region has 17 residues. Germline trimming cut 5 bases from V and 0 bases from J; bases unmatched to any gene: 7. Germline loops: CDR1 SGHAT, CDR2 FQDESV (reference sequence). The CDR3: CASSETSGSWYQETQYF. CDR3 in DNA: TGTGCCAGCAGCGAGACTAGCGGGAGCTGGTACCAAGAGACCCAGTACTTC.

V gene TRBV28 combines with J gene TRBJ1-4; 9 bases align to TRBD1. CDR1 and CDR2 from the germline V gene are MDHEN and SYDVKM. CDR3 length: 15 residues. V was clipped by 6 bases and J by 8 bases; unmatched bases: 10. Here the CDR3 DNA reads TGTGCCAGCAGACCAAGACAGGGGGTTCGGGAAAAACTGTTTTTT. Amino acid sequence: CASRPRQGVREKLFF.

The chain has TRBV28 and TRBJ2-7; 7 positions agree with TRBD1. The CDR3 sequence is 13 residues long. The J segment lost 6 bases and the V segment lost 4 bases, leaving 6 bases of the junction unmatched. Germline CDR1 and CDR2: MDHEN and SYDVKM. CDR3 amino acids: CASSSTGLGEQYF. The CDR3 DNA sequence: TGTGCCAGCAGTTCGACAGGGCTAGGCGAGCAGTACTTC.

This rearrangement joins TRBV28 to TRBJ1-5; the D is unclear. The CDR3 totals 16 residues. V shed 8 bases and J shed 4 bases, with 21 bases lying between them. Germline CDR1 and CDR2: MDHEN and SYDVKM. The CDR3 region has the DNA TGTGCCAGCTCATTATTAGGACCCCGAGGTAATCAGCCCCAGCATTTT. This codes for CASSLLGPRGNQPQHF. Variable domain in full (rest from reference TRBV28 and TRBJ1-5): DVKVTQSSRYLVKRTGEKVFLECVQDMDHENMFWYRQDPGLGLRLIYFSYDVKMKEKGDIPEGYSVSREKKERFSLILESASTNQTSMYLCASSLLGPRGNQPQHFGDGTRLSIL.

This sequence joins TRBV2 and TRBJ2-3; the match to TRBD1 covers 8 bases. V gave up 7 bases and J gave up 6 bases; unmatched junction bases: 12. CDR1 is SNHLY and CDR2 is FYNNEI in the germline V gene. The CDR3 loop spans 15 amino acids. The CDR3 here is CASTVQGARADTQYF. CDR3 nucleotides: TGTGCCAGCACCGTGCAGGGGGCGCGTGCCGATACGCAGTATTTT.

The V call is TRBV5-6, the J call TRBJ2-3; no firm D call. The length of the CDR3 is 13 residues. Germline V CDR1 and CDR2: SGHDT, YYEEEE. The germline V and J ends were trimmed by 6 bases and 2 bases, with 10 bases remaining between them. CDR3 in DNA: TGTGCCAGCACCCCCCGTACCACAGATACGCAGTATTTT. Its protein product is CASTPRTTDTQYF.

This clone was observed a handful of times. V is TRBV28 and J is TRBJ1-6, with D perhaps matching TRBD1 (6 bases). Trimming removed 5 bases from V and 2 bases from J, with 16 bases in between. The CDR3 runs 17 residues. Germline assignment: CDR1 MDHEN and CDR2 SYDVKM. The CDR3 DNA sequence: TGTGCCAGCAGTACATCCAGGGGCCCTCCCTATAATTCACCCCTCCACTTT. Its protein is CASSTSRGPPYNSPLHF.

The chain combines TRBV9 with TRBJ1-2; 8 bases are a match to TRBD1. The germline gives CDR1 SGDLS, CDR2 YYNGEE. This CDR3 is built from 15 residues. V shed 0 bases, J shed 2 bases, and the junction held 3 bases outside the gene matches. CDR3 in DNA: TGTGCCAGCAGCGTAGAGGCAGGGGGCAACTATGGCTACACCTTC. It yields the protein CASSVEAGGNYGYTF.

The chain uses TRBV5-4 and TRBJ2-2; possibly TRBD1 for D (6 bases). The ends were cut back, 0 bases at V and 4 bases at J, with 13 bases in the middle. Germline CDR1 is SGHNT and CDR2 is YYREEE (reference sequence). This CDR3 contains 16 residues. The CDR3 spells CASSLAPGASTGELFF. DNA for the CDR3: TGTGCCAGCAGCTTGGCACCAGGGGCTTCCACCGGGGAGCTGTTTTTT.

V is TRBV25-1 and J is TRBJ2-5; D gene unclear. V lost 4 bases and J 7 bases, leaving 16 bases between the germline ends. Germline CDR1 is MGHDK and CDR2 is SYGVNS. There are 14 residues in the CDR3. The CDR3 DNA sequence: TGTGCCAGCAGTGGGCGTTTATCTTTGTGGACCCAGTACTTC. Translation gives CASSGRLSLWTQYF.

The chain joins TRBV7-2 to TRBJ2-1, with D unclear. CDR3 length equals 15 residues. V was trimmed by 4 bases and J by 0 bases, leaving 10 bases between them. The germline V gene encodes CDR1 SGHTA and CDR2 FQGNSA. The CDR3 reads CASSSGVYSYNEQFF. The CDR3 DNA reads TGTGCCAGCAGCTCGGGTGTTTACTCCTACAATGAGCAGTTCTTC.

The CDR3 DNA is TGTGCCAGCAGCTCAGGACAGGGGAGGTCAGCTTTCTTT. It is translated as CASSSGQGRSAFF. The chain has TRBV7-9 and TRBJ1-1; 9 bases agree with TRBD1. Germline CDR1 SEHNR, CDR2 FQNEAQ (reference sequence). There are 13 residues in the CDR3. V dropped 4 bases and J dropped 10; count of bases not matched to a gene: 7.

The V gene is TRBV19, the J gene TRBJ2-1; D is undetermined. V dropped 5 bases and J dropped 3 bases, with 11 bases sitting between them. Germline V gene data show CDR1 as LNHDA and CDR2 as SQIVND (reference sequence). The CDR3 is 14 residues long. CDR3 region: CASSGPEYYNEQFF. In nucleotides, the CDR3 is TGTGCCAGTAGTGGGCCGGAATACTACAATGAGCAGTTCTTC.

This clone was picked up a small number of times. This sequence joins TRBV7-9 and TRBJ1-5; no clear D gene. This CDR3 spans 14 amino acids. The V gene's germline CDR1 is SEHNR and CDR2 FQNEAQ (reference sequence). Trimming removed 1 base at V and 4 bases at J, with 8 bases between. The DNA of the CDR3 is TGTGCCAGCAGCTTAGGGTCAGGTAATCAGCCCCAGCATTTT. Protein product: CASSLGSGNQPQHF.